A single sample gave rise to the 27 T cell receptor beta chains below, sequenced in a study of T cell responses to AZD1222 COVID-19 vaccine. Here immunoSEQ multiplex PCR was the method, and the copy in TCRdb shows in-frame clones only, minus some. Among roughly 150,000 clones listed, around 90% were seen once. Material: peripheral blood, obtained on day 0 of AZD1222 vaccination. These receptors were taken from an adult in good health.

V usage is TRBV27 and J usage is TRBJ2-3, with TRBD2 matching over 12 bases. V lost 5 bases and J lost 1; bases outside the gene matches: 4. There are 16 residues in the CDR3. Germline CDR1 reads MNHEY; CDR2 reads SMNVEV (reference sequence). DNA of the CDR3: TGTGCCAGCAGTGTACTAGCGGGGGGCCGCACAGATACGCAGTATTTT. Encoded protein: CASSVLAGGRTDTQYF.

The rearrangement joins TRBV5-4 to TRBJ1-6; D call uncertain. The CDR3 has 17 residues. The V end lost 0 bases, the J end lost 5 bases, and 15 bases lay between the germline ends. Germline CDR1 SGHNT, CDR2 YYREEE (reference sequence). CDR3 in DNA: TGTGCCAGCAGCTTGGACGTCTTAGGGTCAAATAATTCACCCCTCCACTTT. Protein sequence: CASSLDVLGSNNSPLHF.

The V and J genes are TRBV4-2 and TRBJ1-1, with 9 nucleotides matching TRBD1. This CDR3 spans 16 amino acids. Germline lookup yields CDR1 LGHNA and CDR2 YNFKEQ. The V and J ends lost 0 bases and 7 bases, in that order; junction bases with no gene match: 9. Written as DNA, the CDR3 is TGTGCCAGCAGCCAAGATGAGCAGGGGACAGGGATTGAAGCTTTCTTT. Amino acids: CASSQDEQGTGIEAFF.

The chain couples TRBV7-2 to TRBJ1-1; D gene ambiguous. The CDR3 runs 12 residues. Between the trimmed V and J ends, which lost 5 bases and 2 bases, there was a span of 6 bases. Germline-derived CDR1 and CDR2 are SGHTA and FQGNSA. The CDR3 region has the DNA TGTGCCAGCAGCAATCCCAACACTGAAGCTTTCTTT. Translated: CASSNPNTEAFF.

This chain links TRBV7-3 with TRBJ2-2; D is unclear. The CDR3 covers 15 residues. Germline CDR1 SGHTA, CDR2 FQGTGA. V was clipped by 1 base and J by 2 bases, with 8 bases between them. CDR3 nucleotide sequence: TGTGCCAGCAGCTTAAGGCCAGGAAACACCGGGGAGCTGTTTTTT. Its translation is CASSLRPGNTGELFF.

The V call is TRBV10-2, the J call TRBJ2-3; 12 bases align to TRBD2. J lost 1 base, V lost 2 bases, and 4 bases had no gene match. CDR3 length: 17 residues. Looked up from germline, CDR1 is WSHSY and CDR2 is SAAADI. The CDR3 DNA follows: TGCGCCAGCAGTGAGCTAGCGGGAGGGCCGGGCACAGATACGCAGTATTTT. Its translation: CASSELAGGPGTDTQYF.

J is TRBJ1-1 and V is TRBV11-2, with unresolved D. The V end was cut by 6 bases, the J end by 4 bases, with 12 bases between. The CDR3 extends over 13 amino acids. CDR1 SGHAT and CDR2 FQNNGV come from the germline V gene. The CDR3 protein is CASSVTGGTEAFF. CDR3 sequence (DNA): TGTGCCAGCAGTGTTACCGGCGGCACTGAAGCTTTCTTT.

The V call is TRBV7-8, the J call TRBJ1-1; TRBD1 matches 9 bases. Germline CDR1 reads SGHVS; CDR2 reads FQNEAQ. CDR3 length equals 17 residues. The trim removed 4 bases at V and 7 bases at J, leaving 16 bases unmatched. CDR3 amino acids: CASSSTYPGTGSGEAFF. For the CDR3, the DNA is TGTGCCAGCAGCTCCACTTACCCCGGGACAGGGAGCGGTGAAGCTTTCTTT.

This chain joins TRBV5-1 and TRBJ2-7; 9 bases map to TRBD1. V was clipped by 7 bases and J by 5 bases; unmatched bases: 13. The CDR3 consists of 15 residues. The germline V gene encodes CDR1 SGHRS and CDR2 YFSETQ. The CDR3 DNA follows: TGCGCCAGCTACCGAGAAGGACAGGGGACCCACGAGCAGTACTTC. It is translated as CASYREGQGTHEQYF.

The V and J genes are TRBV19 and TRBJ1-2; tentatively, D is TRBD1 (5 bases). The CDR3 is 14 residues long. Trimming cost V 10 bases and J 8 bases, with 23 bases left between them. Germline values: CDR1 LNHDA, CDR2 SQIVND (reference sequence). CDR3 amino acids: CATTPGQGGDGYTF. DNA for the CDR3: TGTGCCACTACACCGGGGCAGGGAGGAGACGGCTACACCTTC.

The chain is built from TRBV7-9 and TRBJ1-5; D unclear. V was clipped by 5 bases and J by 0 bases, with 5 bases between them. The CDR3 runs to 13 residues. Germline CDR1 SEHNR, CDR2 FQNEAQ (reference sequence). CDR3 bases: TGTGCCAGCAGCGGGTATAGCAATCAGCCCCAGCATTTT. Translation: CASSGYSNQPQHF.

V and J are TRBV3-1 (or the pseudogene TRBV3-2) and TRBJ1-3; D might be TRBD1 (6 bases). V was shortened by 3 bases and J by 4 bases, with 10 bases between the two germline ends. This CDR3 has 14 residues. CDR1 and CDR2 from the germline V gene are LGHDT and YNNKEL (reference sequence). The CDR3 bases are TGTGCCAGCAGCCAGAGAGGACAGGGAAACACCATATATTTT. Translation gives CASSQRGQGNTIYF.

The rearrangement uses TRBV7-3 and TRBJ2-1, with 14 bases aligning to TRBD2. The CDR3 is 15 residues long. Germline V gene data show CDR1 as SGHTA and CDR2 as FQGTGA. Losses at the gene ends were 5 bases for V and 6 bases for J; bases not matched to a gene: 3. In DNA form, the CDR3 reads TGTGCCAGCAGCCCGGGGACTAGCGGGGGCAATGAGCAGTTCTTC. It codes for CASSPGTSGGNEQFF.

The gene calls are TRBV11-3 and TRBJ1-1; the D is unclear. Trimming shortened V by 2 bases and J by 8 bases, and 33 bases separated the two germline ends. The CDR3 contains 20 residues. Germline lookup yields CDR1 SGHNT and CDR2 YENEEA. The CDR3 region has the DNA TGTGCCAGCAGCTTATCTTTCAGTAACGGGTCACCCCTTCTAGGTATAGAAGCTTTCTTT. Encoded protein: CASSLSFSNGSPLLGIEAFF.

This chain uses TRBV2 with TRBJ1-1; tentative D call: TRBD1 (5 bases). CDR3 length equals 14 residues. The germline V and J ends were trimmed by 7 bases and 2 bases, with 14 bases remaining between them. The germline CDR1 and CDR2 sequences are SNHLY and FYNNEI. The CDR3: CASKAAGYNTEAFF. The CDR3 bases are TGTGCCAGCAAGGCGGCAGGGTATAACACTGAAGCTTTCTTT.

The genes are TRBV5-1 and TRBJ1-2; tentative D call: TRBD1 (5 bases). Germline loops: CDR1 SGHRS, CDR2 YFSETQ. Trimming removed 0 bases from V and 1 base from J, with 13 bases in between. CDR3 length: 16 amino acids. The CDR3 DNA reads TGCGCCAGCAGCTTGGCCCCCGGGACGGTTAACTATGGCTACACCTTC. Translated: CASSLAPGTVNYGYTF.

V is TRBV13 and J is TRBJ2-6; TRBD1 agrees at 10 bases. Trimming took 2 bases from V and 1 from J; bases not matched to a gene: 8. Per germline, CDR1 PRHDT and CDR2 FYEKMQ (reference sequence). This CDR3 region has 19 residues. The CDR3: CASSLFWDRGPSGANVLTF. In DNA, the CDR3 is TGTGCCAGCAGCTTATTTTGGGACAGGGGACCTTCTGGGGCCAACGTCCTGACTTTC.

This sequence joins TRBV19 and TRBJ2-7; D uncertain. V was clipped by 10 bases and J by 1 base, with 11 bases between them. Germline CDR1 is LNHDA and CDR2 is SQIVND (reference sequence). The CDR3 sequence is 12 residues long. CDR3 DNA sequence: TGTGCCACCCAAAGCTATTCCTACGAGCAGTACTTC. Translating gives CATQSYSYEQYF. The full variable domain, with the rest looked up from reference TRBV19 and TRBJ2-7, is DGGITQSPKYLFRKEGQNVTLSCEQNLNHDAMYWYRQDPGQGLRLIYYSQIVNDFQKGDIAEGYSVSREKKESFPLTVTSAQKNPTAFYLCATQSYSYEQYFGPGTRLTVT.

This chain connects TRBV29-1 to TRBJ2-7, with D unclear. This CDR3 comprises 13 residues. Trimming stripped 6 bases from V and 3 bases from J, with 15 bases between. Germline CDR1 and CDR2: SQVTM and ANQGSEA. The CDR3 loop reads CSVATLPLYEQYF. The CDR3, as DNA: TGCAGCGTGGCAACCCTTCCCCTCTACGAGCAGTACTTC.

The gene calls are TRBV5-1 and TRBJ2-5, with 7 nucleotides matching TRBD2. The trim removed 4 bases at V and 1 base at J, leaving 4 bases unmatched. This CDR3 comprises 14 residues. Per germline, CDR1 SGHRS and CDR2 YFSETQ. The CDR3 region is CASSPERGQETQYF. DNA for the CDR3: TGCGCCAGCAGCCCGGAGCGGGGCCAAGAGACCCAGTACTTC.

The rearrangement uses TRBV19 and TRBJ2-1, with D possibly being TRBD2 (5 bases). V was trimmed by 5 bases and J by 10 bases, leaving 18 bases between them. Germline-derived CDR1 and CDR2 are LNHDA and SQIVND (reference sequence). The CDR3 has 14 amino acids. Here the CDR3 reads CASSPRGSVDEQFF. The CDR3 DNA sequence: TGTGCCAGTAGTCCCCGGGGTAGCGTGGACGAGCAGTTCTTC.

The V gene is TRBV9, the J gene TRBJ2-2, with D unresolved. V was shortened by 7 bases and J by 3 bases, with 16 bases between the two germline ends. Per the germline V gene, CDR1 is SGDLS and CDR2 is YYNGEE. CDR3 size: 15 residues. The CDR3 DNA follows: TGTGCCAGCCGAAGTGGGATAAGAGACACCGGGGAGCTGTTTTTT. Residues: CASRSGIRDTGELFF.

This chain links TRBV7-8 with TRBJ2-3; tentative D call: TRBD2 (5 bases). The CDR3 has 15 amino acids. Germline lookup yields CDR1 SGHVS and CDR2 FQNEAQ. Trimming pared 3 bases from V and 0 bases from J, leaving 10 bases between. CDR3 protein: CASSFEERSTDTQYF. DNA for the CDR3: TGTGCCAGCAGCTTTGAAGAGCGGAGCACAGATACGCAGTATTTT.

V usage is TRBV28 and J usage is TRBJ2-7; D possibly corresponds to TRBD1 (6 bases). V lost 5 bases and J 2 bases, leaving 16 bases between the germline ends. CDR1 and CDR2 (germline): MDHEN, SYDVKM. This CDR3 region has 15 residues. The CDR3 region is CASSPPGHRTYEQYF. Written as DNA, the CDR3 is TGTGCCAGCAGTCCGCCGGGACACCGAACCTACGAGCAGTACTTC.

The chain links TRBV24-1 to TRBJ2-3; 12 nucleotides line up with TRBD2. The CDR3 is 16 amino acids. The ends lost 4 bases at V and 4 bases at J; junction bases unmatched: 5. The germline CDR1 and CDR2 sequences are KGHDR and SFDVKD. DNA of the CDR3: TGTGCCACCAGTGACGATTCTAGCGGGAGGGCAGATACGCAGTATTTT. As protein: CATSDDSSGRADTQYF.

V is TRBV3-1 (or the pseudogene TRBV3-2) and J is TRBJ2-1; D is possibly TRBD1 or TRBD2 (6 bases each). Germline V gene lookup returns CDR1 LGHDT and CDR2 YNNKEL (reference sequence). Deletions cut 0 bases from V and 6 bases from J, with 12 bases between. The CDR3 runs to 15 residues. CDR3 protein: CASSQDRGGINEQFF. The CDR3 coding sequence is TGTGCCAGCAGCCAAGATCGAGGGGGGATCAATGAGCAGTTCTTC.

This clone has only a few counts. CDR3 sequence reads: CASSRGENQPQHF. In DNA, the CDR3 is TGTGCCAGCTCGAGGGGAGAGAATCAGCCCCAGCATTTT. The chain employs TRBV18 and TRBJ1-5; D possibly corresponds to TRBD1 (5 bases). Trimming stripped 6 bases from V and 4 bases from J, with 10 bases between. The CDR3 is made up of 13 amino acids. CDR1 is KGHSH, CDR2 LQKENI, per germline.